This TCR beta chain came from a study of shared clonotypes between healthy human individuals. Clones were read by immunoSEQ multiplex PCR, and TCRdb kept only the in-frame ones, dropping some. Of around 430,000 clones detected, 79% appear once; the ten largest clones hold approximately 13%. Every donor, a Caucasian adult, lived in Nashville, Tennessee. V lost 1 base to trimming and J lost 7 bases; unmatched junction nucleotides: 6. CDR1 is LNHDA and CDR2 is SQIVND in the germline V gene (reference sequence). CDR3 length: 16 residues. The sample taken for sequencing was PBMCs. This chain joins TRBV19 and TRBJ2-5; 13 bases line up with TRBD2. The sequence was collected from a woman in her thirties or forties in good health. Some clones in this sample may be carry-over from other donors' samples. CDR3 sequence reads: CASSIGLAGGGGTQYF. CDR3 nucleotide sequence: TGTGCCAGTAGTATAGGACTAGCGGGAGGTGGGGGGACCCAGTACTTC.